This T cell receptor (beta chain) was identified in a study of type 1 regulatory T cells. Study as a whole: T-allo10 is an in vitro-generated, Tr1-enriched CD4 T cell product specific for alloantigen.

Turning to this clonotype: The antigen remains undetermined.

TCRdb processed the reads anew with MiXCR; each CDR3 protein has one entry. The sample carries fewer than 70,000 distinct CDR3 sequences, nearly 65% recorded once. V was clipped by 8 bases and J by 3 bases, with 16 bases between them. This CDR3 spans 14 amino acids. In germline, CDR1 is SNHLY, CDR2 FYNNEI. Graft donor-derived T-allo10 cells were described as host-alloantigen-specific, anergic, and alloantigen-specifically suppressive. The chain recombines TRBV2 with TRBJ1-1, with D possibly being TRBD1 (6 bases). Sequenced input: cultured T cells, either the whole culture or a sorted T cell fraction (not recorded which). Subset reported: Tr1-enriched cell product generated in vitro against host alloantigens. The origin of this receptor is a human donor in good health. The CDR3 protein is CASWGADGDTEAFF. The CDR3 DNA is TGTGCCAGCTGGGGGGCTGACGGGGACACTGAAGCTTTCTTT.